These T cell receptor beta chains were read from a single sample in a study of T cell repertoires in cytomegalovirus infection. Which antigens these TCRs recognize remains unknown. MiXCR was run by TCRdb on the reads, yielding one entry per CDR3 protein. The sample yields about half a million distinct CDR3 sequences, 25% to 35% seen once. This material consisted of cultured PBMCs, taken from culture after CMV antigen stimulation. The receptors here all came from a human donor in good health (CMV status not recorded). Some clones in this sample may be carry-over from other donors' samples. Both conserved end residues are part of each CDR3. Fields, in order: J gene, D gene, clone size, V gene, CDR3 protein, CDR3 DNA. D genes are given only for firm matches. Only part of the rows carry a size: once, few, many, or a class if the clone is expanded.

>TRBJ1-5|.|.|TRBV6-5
CASRTAYGQPQHF
TGTGCCAGCAGGACAGCTTACGGACAGCCCCAGCATTTT
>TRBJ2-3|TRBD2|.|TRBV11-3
CASSPVAGGPDTQYF
TGTGCCAGCAGCCCAGTAGCGGGAGGACCAGATACGCAGTATTTT
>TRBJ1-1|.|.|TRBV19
CASRAQLNTEAFF
TGTGCCAGTAGAGCACAGCTGAACACTGAAGCTTTCTTT
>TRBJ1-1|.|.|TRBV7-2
CASSSRTGLTLNTEAFF
TGTGCCAGCAGTTCAAGAACGGGATTAACATTAAACACTGAAGCTTTCTTT
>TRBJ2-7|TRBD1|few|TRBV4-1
CASSQEGRGHYEQYF
TGCGCCAGCAGCCAAGAAGGCAGGGGGCATTACGAGCAGTACTTC
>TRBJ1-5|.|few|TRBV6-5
CASKPGSGQPQHF
TGTGCCAGCAAGCCAGGGTCCGGTCAGCCCCAGCATTTT
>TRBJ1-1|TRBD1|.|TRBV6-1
CASSGAGGSEAFF
TGTGCCAGCAGTGGAGCAGGGGGAAGTGAAGCTTTCTTT
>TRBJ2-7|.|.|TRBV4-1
CASSQVGGSYEQYF
TGCGCCAGCAGCCAAGTAGGCGGCTCCTACGAGCAGTACTTC
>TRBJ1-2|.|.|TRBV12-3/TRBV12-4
CASSFAGGQPYGYTF
TGTGCCAGCAGTTTCGCGGGGGGCCAACCATATGGCTACACCTTC
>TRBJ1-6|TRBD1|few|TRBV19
CATAQGFNSPLHF
TGTGCCACCGCACAGGGGTTTAATTCACCCCTCCACTTT
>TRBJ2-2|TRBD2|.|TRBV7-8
CASTRRLAGTGELFF
TGTGCCAGCACACGTCGACTAGCGGGAACCGGGGAGCTGTTTTTT
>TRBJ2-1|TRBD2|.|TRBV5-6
CASSYGAWSGRAMEQFF
TGTGCCAGCAGCTATGGGGCCTGGAGCGGGAGGGCCATGGAGCAGTTCTTC
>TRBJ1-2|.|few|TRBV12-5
CASGWDWDTF
TGTGCTAGTGGTTGGGACTGGGACACCTTC
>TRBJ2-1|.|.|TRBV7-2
CASSLGFAVSYNEQFF
TGTGCCAGCAGCTTGGGTTTCGCGGTCTCCTACAATGAGCAGTTCTTC
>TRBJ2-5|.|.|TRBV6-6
CAIGAQPRGTQYF
TGTGCCATCGGGGCGCAACCAAGGGGGACCCAGTACTTC
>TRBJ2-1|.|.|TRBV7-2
CASSLDQGLYF
TGTGCCAGCAGCTTAGATCAAGGACTTTACTTC
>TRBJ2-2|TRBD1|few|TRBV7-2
CASSRQGPPIGELFF
TGTGCCAGCAGCCGACAGGGGCCTCCTATCGGGGAGCTGTTTTTT
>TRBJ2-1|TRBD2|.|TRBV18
CASSLVLAAKTYNEQFF
TGTGCCAGCTCTCTGGTACTAGCGGCTAAGACCTACAATGAGCAGTTCTTC
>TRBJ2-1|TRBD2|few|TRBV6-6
CASRRSGRAGEQFF
TGTGCCAGCAGACGGAGCGGGAGGGCCGGTGAGCAGTTCTTC
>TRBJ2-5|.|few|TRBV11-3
CASSNRLVAYETQYF
TGTGCCAGCAGCAATCGACTAGTGGCTTATGAGACCCAGTACTTC
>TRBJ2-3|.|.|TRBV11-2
CASSRGPPRPDTQYF
TGTGCCAGCAGCAGGGGACCTCCCAGGCCAGATACGCAGTATTTT
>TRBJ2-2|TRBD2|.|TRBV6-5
CASRNGLVNTGELFF
TGTGCCAGCAGAAACGGACTAGTAAACACCGGGGAGCTGTTTTTT
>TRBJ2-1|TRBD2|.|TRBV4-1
CASSKNAGGPYNEQFF
TGCGCCAGCAGCAAGAACGCGGGAGGGCCGTACAATGAGCAGTTCTTC
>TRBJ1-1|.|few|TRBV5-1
CASRPPTAGGNTEAFF
TGCGCCAGCAGGCCACCCACAGCCGGTGGAAACACTGAAGCTTTCTTT
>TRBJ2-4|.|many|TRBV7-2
CASSRDYIDIQYF
TGTGCCAGCAGCCGAGACTATATAGACATTCAGTACTTC
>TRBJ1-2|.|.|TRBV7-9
CASSAGTFYGYTF
TGTGCCAGCAGCGCCGGGACCTTCTATGGCTACACCTTC
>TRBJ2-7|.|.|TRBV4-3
CASSQEEASWAYEQYF
TGCGCCAGCAGCCAAGAGGAGGCTTCCTGGGCCTACGAGCAGTACTTC
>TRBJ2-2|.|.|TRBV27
CASSWTANTGELFF
TGTGCCAGCAGTTGGACGGCTAACACCGGGGAGCTGTTTTTT
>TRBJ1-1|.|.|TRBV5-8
CASSLGDHTEAFF
TGTGCCAGCAGCTTGGGGGACCACACTGAAGCTTTCTTT
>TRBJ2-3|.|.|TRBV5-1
CASLGQHTDTQYF
TGCGCCAGCCTCGGACAGCACACAGATACGCAGTATTTT
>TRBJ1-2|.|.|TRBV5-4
CASSPFPANYGYTF
TGTGCCAGCAGTCCCTTTCCAGCTAACTATGGCTACACCTTC
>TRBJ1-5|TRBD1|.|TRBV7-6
CASSDRVEGQPQHF
TGTGCCAGCAGCGACAGGGTGGAGGGTCAGCCCCAGCATTTT